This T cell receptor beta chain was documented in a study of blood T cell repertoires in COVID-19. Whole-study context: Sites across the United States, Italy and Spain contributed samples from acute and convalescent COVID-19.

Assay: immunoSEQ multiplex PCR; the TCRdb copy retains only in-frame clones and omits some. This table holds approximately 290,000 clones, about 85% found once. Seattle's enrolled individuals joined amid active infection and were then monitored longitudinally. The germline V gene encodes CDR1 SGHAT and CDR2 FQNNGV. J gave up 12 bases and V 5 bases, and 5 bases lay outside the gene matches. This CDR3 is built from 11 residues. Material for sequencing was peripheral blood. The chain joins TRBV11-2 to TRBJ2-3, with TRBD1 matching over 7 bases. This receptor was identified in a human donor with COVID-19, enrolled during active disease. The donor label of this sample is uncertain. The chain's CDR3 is CASSAGGDQYF. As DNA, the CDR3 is TGTGCCAGCAGCGCAGGGGGAGACCAGTATTTT.